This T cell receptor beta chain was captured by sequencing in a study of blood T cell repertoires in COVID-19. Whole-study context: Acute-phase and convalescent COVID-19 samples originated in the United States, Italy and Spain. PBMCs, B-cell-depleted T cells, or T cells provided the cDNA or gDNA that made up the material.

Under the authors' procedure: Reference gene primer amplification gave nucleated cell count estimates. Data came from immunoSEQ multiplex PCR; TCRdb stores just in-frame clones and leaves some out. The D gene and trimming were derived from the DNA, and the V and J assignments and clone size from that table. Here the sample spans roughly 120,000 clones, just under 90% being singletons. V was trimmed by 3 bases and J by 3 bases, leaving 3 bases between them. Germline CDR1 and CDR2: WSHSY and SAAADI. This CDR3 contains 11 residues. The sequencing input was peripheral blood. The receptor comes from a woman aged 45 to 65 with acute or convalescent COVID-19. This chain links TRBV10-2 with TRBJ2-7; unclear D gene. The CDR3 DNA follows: TGCGCCAGCAGTGACCTCTACGAGCAGTACTTC. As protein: CASSDLYEQYF.